This T cell receptor (beta chain) was documented in a study of T cells in Graves' hyperthyroidism and ophthalmopathy (dated by TCRdb to between 2018 and 2020). In terms of the full investigation: Peripheral blood was collected at initial diagnosis, before any treatment. Once sampling was done, hyperthyroidism patients were given methimazole at a starting dose of 30 mg daily, whereas ophthalmopathy patients were given high-dose intravenous methylprednisolone. The 95 to 100 discovery patients were randomly divided into training and test sets at a 7:3 ratio. Prospective prediction of ophthalmopathy was tested in an independent validation cohort consisting of fewer than 20 hyperthyroidism patients and 15 to 17 patients who later progressed to ophthalmopathy. To identify distinguishing TCR V-J signatures, a discovery cohort of about 95 patients was used, comprising some 43 with Graves' ophthalmopathy and roughly 60 with stable Graves' hyperthyroidism. TCR Vbeta CDR3 sequencing of 120 to 150 peripheral blood samples (about 45 ophthalmopathy, 75 or so hyperthyroidism and about 17 progressor patients) is reported in the paper. Thyroid tissue and blood T-cell repertoires from over 5 Graves' hyperthyroidism patients were also compared in the study. General conclusions and limits of the study: No statistical method was used to fix the sample size in advance, and group allocation was not hidden from the investigators. In validation, the model predicted progression to ophthalmopathy with 55% to 71% sensitivity and 72% to 75% specificity, a median of around six months before onset. Most expanded thyroid clonotypes (frequency above 0.001) were also detected in blood, a finding suggesting that blood repertoires may reflect thyroid immune responses. A 13 V-J signature model separated ophthalmopathy from stable hyperthyroidism, with around 91% sensitivity and 81.08% specificity in cross-validation and 80%/75% in testing.

Stable Graves' hyperthyroidism was defined as no progression to ophthalmopathy during 18 months of follow-up. Hyperthyroidism patients were newly diagnosed, with disease duration under 2 months, and aged 18 to 65 years. Any patient with an uncontrolled infection, another autoimmune disease, pregnancy or lactation was excluded. Diagnoses were established on the basis of clinical symptoms, serum thyroxine and TRAb, thyroid ultrasound, and orbital computed tomography. PBMCs were separated from roughly 9.3 ml of fresh peripheral blood using Ficoll-Paque density gradient centrifugation. Total RNA was extracted with Trizol reagent, and quality was checked on an Agilent 2100 Bioanalyzer. The junction shows trimming of 4 bases on V and 0 bases on J, plus 11 bases between the germline ends. The CDR3 goes from the cysteine to the phenylalanine over 15 residues. Just the 45-base CDR3 DNA is kept, in frame starting at base 1. CDR1 SGHRS and CDR2 YFSETQ were looked up in the germline V gene.

The TCR beta CDR3 regions were amplified from the RNA transcripts. The TCR CDR3 was subjected to a first round of RT-PCR using the HTBI primer set and the Qiagen OneStep RT-PCR kit. A second multiplex PCR round built the libraries, followed by size selection and purification. Sequencing of the libraries was done on an Illumina HiSeq2000 using paired-end 100 bp reads. As for the authors' bioinformatics: Raw data were processed with SOAPnuke, discarding reads with adapters, uncalled bases, mean Phred below 15, or no exact constant-primer or identifier match. High-quality paired reads were merged using COPE v1.2.5, and each unique nucleotide sequence was defined as a clonotype. Clonotypes were aligned to IMGT TRBV, TRBD and TRBJ reference segments using MiTCR v1.1. The analysis was restricted to V-J combinations with a frequency above 0.0001, which together covered about 99% of the repertoires. A TCS score was defined as the ratio of F50 (clonal expansion) to E x V (chaos), with BLOSUM62-based TCRdist applied between CDR3 peptides within each V-J. Welch's t-statistics and random forest reduced 500 to 550 V-J features to roughly 13, which were used in a naive Bayes classifier (R e1071). TCRdb reprocessing: public reads trimmed at Q25 with fastp, clones called with MiXCR, in-frame beta chains kept. One record per CDR3 amino acid sequence lists the most common genes and DNA. TCRdb's processing, not the authors', yielded these V and J calls. The sample table shows about 420,000 distinct CDR3 sequences, and approximately 15% are seen once. Around 5.3% of the sample rests with the top ten.

In this sample, this clonotype turned up a few times. Its antigen specificity is not known. No much larger clone exists at a distance of one base, and base qualities are not known. The V gene is TRBV5-1 and the J gene is TRBJ1-3; the best D guess is TRBD1, with 6 bases matching. Material for sequencing was blood. The receptor's source is a woman in her late teens or twenties with Graves' hyperthyroidism. The DNA is as follows: TGCGCCAGCAGCCCGGGACATTTCTCTGGAAACACCATATATTTT. Its protein product is CASSPGHFSGNTIYF. The CDR3, completed at both ends by the reference TRBV5-1 and TRBJ1-3 genes, gives the full variable domain KAGVTQTPRYLIKTRGQQVTLSCSPISGHRSVSWYQQTPGQGLQFLFEYFSETQRNKGNFPGRFSGRQFSNSRSEMNVSTLELGDSALYLCASSPGHFSGNTIYFGEGSWLTVV.